These T cell receptor beta chains were read from a single sample in a study of blood T cell repertoires in COVID-19. Repertoires were generated with immunoSEQ multiplex PCR, while TCRdb's copy carries only in-frame clones and drops some. The sample consists of about 150,000 clones, approximately 87% of them appearing once. The sequenced sample was peripheral blood. The receptors were sampled from a human donor in a cohort sampled during active COVID-19. Both conserved end residues are part of each CDR3. Each record gives: CDR3 length, clone size, D gene, J gene, V gene, CDR3 DNA, CDR3 protein. The D gene is left open where the match is weak. Clone size is not always given. Where it is, it says once, few, many or a class for expanded clones.

length: 12; size: medium-sized; D: NA; J: TRBJ1-1; V: TRBV4-3; DNA: TGCGCCAGCAGCCAAGATGGGGACGGGAGTATTTTT; CDR3: CASSQDGDGSIF
length: 14; size: NA; D: TRBD1; J: TRBJ1-4; V: TRBV10-3; DNA: TGTGCCATCAGATCGGACAGGGGCGATGAAAAACTGTTTTTT; CDR3: CAIRSDRGDEKLFF
length: 16; size: NA; D: TRBD2; J: TRBJ2-3; V: TRBV5-1; DNA: TGCGCCAGCAGCAAAGGACTAGCGGGGGACACAGATACGCAGTATTTT; CDR3: CASSKGLAGDTDTQYF
length: 16; size: NA; D: TRBD2; J: TRBJ2-3; V: TRBV15; DNA: TGTGCCACCAGCCCCCTTAGCGGGGGGGCCTCAGATACGCAGTATTTT; CDR3: CATSPLSGGASDTQYF
length: 16; size: NA; D: NA; J: TRBJ2-6; V: TRBV29-1; DNA: TGCAGCGTTGGGGAGAGGGGGAGCTATGGGGCCAACGTCCTGACTTTC; CDR3: CSVGERGSYGANVLTF
length: 14; size: NA; D: NA; J: TRBJ1-3; V: TRBV18; DNA: TGTGCCAGCTCACCAGAGGACTCCGGAAACACCATATATTTT; CDR3: CASSPEDSGNTIYF
length: 12; size: few; D: TRBD1; J: TRBJ2-2; V: TRBV9; DNA: TGTGCCAGCGGACAGGGAATAGGGGAGCTGTTTTTT; CDR3: CASGQGIGELFF
length: 15; size: NA; D: NA; J: TRBJ1-2; V: TRBV25-1; DNA: TGTGCCAGCAGTCGAATGGGGCAGGGGACCCATGGCTACACCTTC; CDR3: CASSRMGQGTHGYTF
length: 17; size: NA; D: NA; J: TRBJ1-5; V: TRBV2; DNA: TGTGCCAGCAGTGAAGCGCACGGGGGGTTTAGCAATCAGCCCCAGCATTTT; CDR3: CASSEAHGGFSNQPQHF
length: 18; size: NA; D: NA; J: TRBJ2-5; V: TRBV21-1; DNA: TGTGCCAGCAGCATGGGGGACAGGGAGGGTTGCCACCGAGAGACCCAGTACTTC; CDR3: CASSMGDREGCHRETQYF
length: 14; size: NA; D: TRBD2; J: TRBJ2-3; V: TRBV18; DNA: TGTGCCAGCTCACTGGGACTAGCGGGAGATACGCAGTATTTT; CDR3: CASSLGLAGDTQYF
length: 11; size: NA; D: NA; J: TRBJ2-1; V: TRBV5-6; DNA: TGTGCCAGCAGCTGGAGGGGTGAGCAGTTCTTC; CDR3: CASSWRGEQFF
length: 14; size: NA; D: TRBD1; J: TRBJ2-1; V: TRBV7-9; DNA: TGTGCCAGCAGCCTTGGACAGGGGGTAAATGAGCAGTTCTTC; CDR3: CASSLGQGVNEQFF
length: 16; size: NA; D: TRBD1; J: TRBJ1-4; V: TRBV19; DNA: TGTGCCAGTAGTACCGGGACAGGGGGAGTTGGTGAAAAACTGTTTTTT; CDR3: CASSTGTGGVGEKLFF
length: 13; size: NA; D: NA; J: TRBJ2-7; V: TRBV2; DNA: TGTGCCAGCAGTGCGGGGGAGTACAACGAGCAGTACTTC; CDR3: CASSAGEYNEQYF
length: 15; size: NA; D: NA; J: TRBJ1-2; V: TRBV9; DNA: TGTGCCAGCAAGGGGGACCACAGGGCTGCCTTCGGCTACACCTTC; CDR3: CASKGDHRAAFGYTF
length: 12; size: NA; D: NA; J: TRBJ2-1; V: TRBV28; DNA: TGTGCCAGCAGTAACAGTCACAATGAGCAGTTCTTC; CDR3: CASSNSHNEQFF
length: 13; size: NA; D: NA; J: TRBJ2-5; V: TRBV14; DNA: TGTGCCAGCAGCCGTGGCACCTCAGAGACCCAGTACTTC; CDR3: CASSRGTSETQYF
length: 14; size: NA; D: TRBD1; J: TRBJ1-1; V: TRBV2; DNA: TGTGCCAGCAGTCTACAGGGGGGGAACACTGAAGCTTTCTTT; CDR3: CASSLQGGNTEAFF
length: 15; size: NA; D: NA; J: TRBJ2-3; V: TRBV5-1; DNA: TGCGCCAGCAGTCCCGGAGGGCAATTCACAGATACGCAGTATTTT; CDR3: CASSPGGQFTDTQYF
length: 16; size: NA; D: TRBD2; J: TRBJ2-1; V: TRBV30; DNA: TGTGCCTGGAGAATCCTAGCGGGAGGGCCTGAAAATGAGCAGTTCTTC; CDR3: CAWRILAGGPENEQFF
length: 13; size: NA; D: NA; J: TRBJ2-3; V: TRBV20-1; DNA: TGCAGTGCTAGTTTAACGGGCACAGATACGCAGTATTTT; CDR3: CSASLTGTDTQYF
length: 13; size: NA; D: NA; J: TRBJ2-5; V: TRBV12-3/TRBV12-4; DNA: TGTGCCAGCAGTTTTTGGGGGGAAGAGACCCAGTACTTC; CDR3: CASSFWGEETQYF
length: 13; size: few; D: NA; J: TRBJ1-2; V: TRBV12-3/TRBV12-4; DNA: TGTGCCAGCAGTTCCACGGAACCCGGGGGCTACACCTTC; CDR3: CASSSTEPGGYTF
length: 14; size: NA; D: NA; J: TRBJ2-5; V: TRBV5-5; DNA: TGTGCCAGCAGCTTCCAACCTTCCAGGGAGACCCAGTACTTC; CDR3: CASSFQPSRETQYF
length: 13; size: NA; D: TRBD1; J: TRBJ2-5; V: TRBV6-1; DNA: TGTGCCAGCAGTACAGGGGGAAAAGAGACCCAGTACTTC; CDR3: CASSTGGKETQYF
length: 14; size: NA; D: TRBD1; J: TRBJ1-5; V: TRBV19; DNA: TGTGCCAGTAGCTCGGGACAGGGGGGACAGCCCCAGCATTTT; CDR3: CASSSGQGGQPQHF
length: 12; size: NA; D: NA; J: TRBJ1-1; V: TRBV29-1; DNA: TGCAGCGTTGAAAAGGGAGGAGGAGGAGCTTTCTTT; CDR3: CSVEKGGGGAFF
length: 14; size: NA; D: TRBD1; J: TRBJ1-6; V: TRBV6-4; DNA: TGTGCCAGCAGGGAGGGACAGTATAATTCACCCCTCCACTTT; CDR3: CASREGQYNSPLHF
length: 13; size: NA; D: NA; J: TRBJ2-3; V: TRBV7-2; DNA: TGTGCCAGCAGCTTAGAACTTTCAGATACGCAGTATTTT; CDR3: CASSLELSDTQYF
length: 15; size: NA; D: NA; J: TRBJ1-2; V: TRBV7-2; DNA: TGTGCCAGCAGCTTAGGGGGGGGAGATAACTATGGCTACACCTTC; CDR3: CASSLGGGDNYGYTF